This TCR beta chain stems from a study of control samples from healthy donors and cancer patients (dated by TCRdb to the early 2020s). A note on this clone: The antigen this receptor binds is unknown. No base quality values were provided; no much bigger clone lies one nucleotide off.

Library construction relied on the immunoSEQ multiplex PCR assay. Held by TCRdb, this immuneACCESS table contains in-frame sequences only and omits some clones. Under half of the omission traces to an unresolved V gene where checked; the cause of the rest is unknown. In all, the sample holds tens of thousands of clones, and 70% to 90% of those were seen once. The ten largest clones capture under 2.5% of the sample. The CDR3 starts with the cysteine, ends with the phenylalanine, and has 13 residues. CDR3 DNA only is kept here, 39 bases in frame from base 1. Trimming costs V 0 bases and J 5 bases, and their ends lie 10 bases apart. Via the germline V gene (reference sequence), CDR1 is GTSNPN and CDR2 SVGIG.

The receptor's source is a woman in her sixties with head and neck cancer. The V and J segments used are TRBV30 and TRBJ2-5; the D gene remains uncertain. The sequenced material came from PBMCs. The DNA sequence is as follows: TGTGCCTGGAGTGTACGAGCTATGGAGACCCAGTACTTC. This encodes CAWSVRAMETQYF.